These 24 T cell receptor beta chains were all obtained from the same sample, sequenced in a study of cytomegalovirus exposure and HLA in healthy donors. PCR involved 60 Vbeta and 13 Jbeta primers. Measured with immunoSEQ multiplex PCR; TCRdb has only the in-frame clones, and not every one. The data show 150,000 to 180,000 clones, over 60% seen once. The source material was PBMCs. The origin of the receptors is a woman in her thirties or forties in good health and CMV-seronegative.

This chain connects TRBV11-3 to TRBJ2-2, with 7 bases identical to TRBD1. Germline V gene lookup returns CDR1 SGHNT and CDR2 YENEEA. The CDR3 length is 15 residues. Unmatched junction bases numbered 4, after V lost 4 bases and J lost 2 bases. The CDR3 region is CASSSGDSNTGELFF. The CDR3 nucleotides read TGTGCCAGCAGCTCCGGGGACAGCAACACCGGGGAGCTGTTTTTT.

This clone was observed a handful of times. The genes are TRBV5-1 and TRBJ1-5; D gene ambiguous. This CDR3 is built from 13 residues. V gave up 0 bases and J gave up 3 bases, with 4 bases separating them. Looked up from germline, CDR1 is SGHRS and CDR2 is YFSETQ. CDR3 nucleotide sequence: TGCGCCAGCAGCTTGGAGCCCAATCAGCCCCAGCATTTT. Protein sequence: CASSLEPNQPQHF.

This sequence joins TRBV6-6 and TRBJ2-5; 11 bases line up with TRBD2. This CDR3 has 12 residues. Germline CDR1 reads MNHNY; CDR2 reads SVGAGI (reference sequence). J was trimmed by 7 bases and V by 8 bases; bases with no gene match: 3. The CDR3 DNA is TGTGCCAGCGGGACTAGCGGACTGACCCAGTACTTC. Its protein product is CASGTSGLTQYF.

The chain links TRBV7-8 to TRBJ1-6, with D unclear. This CDR3 region has 15 residues. The germline V gene has CDR1 SGHVS and CDR2 FQNEAQ. The V gene lost 2 bases and the J gene lost 10 bases, with 15 bases spanning the gap. Written as DNA, the CDR3 is TGTGCCAGCAGCTTATCAGAGCGGGTCGGGTCACCCCTCCACTTT. Encoded protein: CASSLSERVGSPLHF.

The gene calls are TRBV6-4 and TRBJ1-2; D may be TRBD1 (5 bases). The CDR3 totals 12 residues. V lost 7 bases to trimming and J lost 4 bases, with 10 bases between them. Germline V gene lookup returns CDR1 MRHNA and CDR2 SNTAGT. CDR3 in amino acids: CASKGQSYGYTF. As DNA, the CDR3 is TGTGCCAGCAAGGGGCAGTCCTATGGCTACACCTTC.

This chain connects TRBV7-2 to TRBJ1-2; TRBD1 matches at 7 bases. CDR3 length: 15 residues. CDR1 is SGHTA, CDR2 FQGNSA, per germline. V lost 0 bases to trimming and J lost 4 bases; unmatched junction nucleotides: 5. The CDR3 DNA reads TGTGCCAGCAGCTTAGCTGAAGGACAGGCCTATGGCTACACCTTC. Translation: CASSLAEGQAYGYTF. The variable domain in full, with the rest retrieved from reference TRBV7-2 and TRBJ1-2, is GAGVSQSPSNKVTEKGKDVELRCDPISGHTALYWYRQSLGQGLEFLIYFQGNSAPDKSGLPSDRFSAERTGGSVSTLTIQRTQQEDSAVYLCASSLAEGQAYGYTFGSGTRLTVV.

This clone has more than one count but fewer than ten. V is TRBV10-3 and J is TRBJ1-5, with unresolved D. V was cut by 3 bases and J by 5 bases, with 5 bases left in between. CDR1 is ENHRY, CDR2 SYGVKD, per germline. This CDR3 has 12 amino acids. The CDR3 nucleotides read TGTGCCATCAGTGAATCGGATCAGCCCCAGCATTTT. Its protein is CAISESDQPQHF.

The chain couples TRBV5-4 to TRBJ2-7; TRBD1 aligns across 11 bases. This CDR3 has 15 residues. Losses at the gene ends were 0 bases for V and 4 bases for J; bases not matched to a gene: 3. Germline CDR1 reads SGHNT; CDR2 reads YYREEE (reference sequence). The CDR3 reads CASSLGTGGAYEQYF. The CDR3 DNA follows: TGTGCCAGCAGCTTGGGGACAGGGGGCGCGTACGAGCAGTACTTC.

The V call is TRBV5-6, the J call TRBJ2-7, with D unclear. Trimming left V 2 bases short and J 4 bases short, with 7 bases between. The CDR3 contains 12 residues. Germline assignment: CDR1 SGHDT and CDR2 YYEEEE. The CDR3 DNA is TGTGCCAGCAGCTTTGTGGCATACGAGCAGTACTTC. It specifies CASSFVAYEQYF.

This clone is a singleton in its sample. V usage is TRBV2 and J usage is TRBJ2-5, with 11 bases fitting TRBD2. Trimming took 0 bases from V and 5 from J; bases not matched to a gene: 11. Germline lookup yields CDR1 SNHLY and CDR2 FYNNEI. This CDR3 is 18 amino acids long. In DNA, the CDR3 is TGTGCCAGCAGTGAAGCCCCGACTAGCGGGAAGTTTTACGAGACCCAGTACTTC. Protein product: CASSEAPTSGKFYETQYF.

This chain uses TRBV18 with TRBJ1-5; unclear D gene. V was shortened by 0 bases and J by 0 bases, with 9 bases between the two germline ends. This CDR3 has 16 residues. Germline CDR1 reads KGHSH; CDR2 reads LQKENI. CDR3 in amino acids: CASSPPGGSSNQPQHF. DNA for the CDR3: TGTGCCAGCTCACCACCGGGAGGGTCTAGCAATCAGCCCCAGCATTTT.

This clone appeared a few times. The rearrangement joins TRBV5-6 to TRBJ2-2; weak D call: TRBD1 (5 bases). There are 14 residues in the CDR3. Trimming took 2 bases from V and 4 from J, leaving 9 bases between them. Germline V gene lookup returns CDR1 SGHDT and CDR2 YYEEEE. CDR3 DNA sequence: TGTGCCAGCAGCTTCACAGGACGCACCGGGGAGCTGTTTTTT. It is translated as CASSFTGRTGELFF.

The chain employs TRBV4-1 and TRBJ2-1, with 8 bases matching TRBD1. The CDR3 runs 16 residues. From germline, CDR1 is MGHRA and CDR2 YSYEKL. V shed 4 bases, J shed 3 bases, and the junction held 8 bases outside the gene matches. The CDR3 bases are TGCGCCAGCAGCCCCCGGACAGGGAAAATCTACAATGAGCAGTTCTTC. This translates into CASSPRTGKIYNEQFF.

This chain uses TRBV7-9 with TRBJ1-2; 7 bases are shared with TRBD1. There are 14 residues in the CDR3. CDR1 is SEHNR and CDR2 is FQNEAQ in the germline V gene (reference sequence). With 4 bases clipped from V and 2 bases from J, the junction kept 4 bases outside the gene matches. The CDR3 protein is CASSSLTGNYGYTF. The CDR3 DNA sequence: TGTGCCAGCAGCTCCTTGACAGGGAACTATGGCTACACCTTC.

The chain carries TRBV5-1 and TRBJ2-5; TRBD2 aligns across 11 bases. The V and J ends lost 0 bases and 5 bases, in that order; junction bases with no gene match: 6. There are 16 residues in the CDR3. Germline CDR1 and CDR2: SGHRS and YFSETQ. CDR3 region: CASSLAGSGGAETQYF. The CDR3 DNA reads TGCGCCAGCAGCTTGGCCGGTAGCGGGGGGGCGGAGACCCAGTACTTC.

V usage is TRBV18 and J usage is TRBJ2-2; 9 nucleotides match TRBD2. This CDR3 spans 16 amino acids. Trimming took 5 bases from V and 5 from J; bases not matched to a gene: 9. The germline gives CDR1 KGHSH, CDR2 LQKENI. The CDR3 sequence: CASSTPQRGATGELFF. The CDR3 DNA reads as TGTGCCAGCTCAACTCCACAGCGGGGGGCGACCGGGGAGCTGTTTTTT.

The chain employs TRBV7-9 and TRBJ1-2, with D possibly TRBD1 on 5 matching bases. The V gene lost 8 bases and the J gene lost 8 bases, with 18 bases spanning the gap. This CDR3 is built from 13 residues. Germline CDR1 reads SEHNR; CDR2 reads FQNEAQ (reference sequence). In DNA, the CDR3 is TGTGCCAGCGGGGGGTTCAATGTGGTCGGCTACACCTTC. Translating it yields CASGGFNVVGYTF.

CDR3 sequence: CASSPHPGGPEAFF. As DNA, the CDR3 is TGTGCCAGCAGTCCACATCCAGGGGGACCTGAAGCTTTCTTT. The chain recombines TRBV6-4 with TRBJ1-1, with 7 bases lining up with TRBD1. The CDR3 contains 14 residues. The trim removed 5 bases at V and 6 bases at J, leaving 9 bases unmatched. CDR1 is MRHNA, CDR2 SNTAGT, per germline.

The chain employs TRBV6-5 and TRBJ1-2; D is undetermined. The germline V gene encodes CDR1 MNHEY and CDR2 SVGAGI. This CDR3 has 14 residues. V was trimmed by 5 bases and J by 7 bases, leaving 17 bases between them. The CDR3 nucleotides are TGTGCCAGCAGTCGCGGAGGCAGTAAGCCTGGCTACACCTTC. This gives the protein CASSRGGSKPGYTF.

V usage is TRBV5-4 and J usage is TRBJ1-1; D possibly corresponds to TRBD1 (6 bases). V was trimmed by 2 bases and J by 0 bases, leaving 11 bases between them. There are 15 residues in the CDR3. Germline CDR1 is SGHNT and CDR2 is YYREEE (reference sequence). CDR3 region: CASSFGGAVNTEAFF. The CDR3 nucleotides are TGTGCCAGCAGCTTTGGGGGCGCGGTGAACACTGAAGCTTTCTTT.

The chain links TRBV6-5 to TRBJ2-7, with a weak D call TRBD2 (6 bases). CDR1 and CDR2 (germline): MNHEY, SVGAGI. The CDR3 is made up of 12 amino acids. V was clipped by 5 bases and J by 7 bases, with 12 bases between them. DNA for the CDR3: TGTGCCAGCAGTCCGACTCGGGAGGAGCAGTACTTC. Translation: CASSPTREEQYF.

This clone turned up a few times. The gene calls are TRBV5-1 and TRBJ2-3, with D tentatively TRBD2 (5 bases). V lost 4 bases, J lost 6 bases, and 18 bases lay in between. Germline V lookup: CDR1 SGHRS, CDR2 YFSETQ. This CDR3 has 15 amino acids. The chain's CDR3 is CASSTPEGPLDTQYF. Here the CDR3 DNA reads TGCGCCAGCAGCACCCCCGAGGGCCCCCTCGATACGCAGTATTTT.

In the case of this clone: The same CDR3 arises from other DNA sequences in this sample as well. The chain couples TRBV20-1 to TRBJ2-7; D unclear. Germline V gene sequence: CDR1 DFQATT, CDR2 SNEGSKA (reference sequence). Trimming shortened V by 4 bases and J by 2 bases, and 6 bases separated the two germline ends. This CDR3 is 11 amino acids long. CDR3: CSANRAYEQYF. The CDR3, as DNA: TGCAGTGCTAACCGGGCCTACGAGCAGTACTTC.

The V gene is TRBV4-1, the J gene TRBJ2-3; D is possibly TRBD2 (5 bases). This CDR3 contains 15 residues. Trimming left V 1 base short and J 2 bases short, with 10 bases between. The germline V gene encodes CDR1 MGHRA and CDR2 YSYEKL. The CDR3 DNA sequence: TGCGCCAGCAGCCAAGGCTCCGGGGACACAGATACGCAGTATTTT. Translating it yields CASSQGSGDTDTQYF.